This T cell receptor beta chain was recorded in a study of cytomegalovirus exposure and HLA in healthy donors. Study-wide results and limits: A later analysis revealed that TCR association rates differed between HLA loci, peaking at DRB1 and bottoming out at HLA-C. Evidence from a later analysis indicated that most CMV-associated TCR beta chains looked HLA-restricted. Beyond CMV serostatus, there was no information to go on about immune exposure.

60 Vbeta and 13 Jbeta primers were used in PCR. Using immunoSEQ multiplex PCR, the repertoire was profiled, and TCRdb retains in-frame clones only, with some absent. Seen here are about 140,000 clones, almost 85% observed once, and the top ten hold under 2%. At sampling all donors were nominally healthy, likely with unrecorded immune exposures. CDR3 length: 15 residues. Germline lookup yields CDR1 MNHEY and CDR2 SVGAGI. The ends were cut back, 2 bases at V and 7 bases at J, with 15 bases in the middle. A word on this clone: Its target is unknown.

What was sequenced was PBMCs. V is TRBV6-5 and J is TRBJ2-1, with D perhaps matching TRBD2 (5 bases). The receptor comes from a woman in her thirties or forties in good health and CMV-seronegative. For the CDR3, the DNA is TGTGCCAGCAGTTACGCGGGTAGAGATAGGAATGAGCAGTTCTTC. It translates to CASSYAGRDRNEQFF.